This is a list of T cell receptor beta chains from one sample in a study of blood T cell repertoires in COVID-19. The method was immunoSEQ multiplex PCR; TCRdb's version includes in-frame clones alone and lacks a portion of them. Here the sample spans about 200,000 clones, around nine tenths being singletons. Source material: peripheral blood. The receptors derive from a man aged 50 to 59 with COVID-19, enrolled during active disease. The CDR3 runs from the conserved cysteine through the conserved F or W. The D gene is left open where the match is weak. Part of the rows lack a size; the others show once, few, many or a class for expanded clones.

d_gene	v_gene	abundance	j_gene	CDR3nt	CDR3aa
TRBD2	TRBV11-3	NA	TRBJ2-1	TGTGCCAGCAGCTCCGCTAGCGGGAGATCCTACAATGAGCAGTTCTTC	CASSSASGRSYNEQFF
TRBD1	TRBV27	NA	TRBJ1-5	TGTGCCAGCAGACGAACGCCTACAGGGGGTAGCAATCAGCCCCAGCATTTT	CASRRTPTGGSNQPQHF
NA	TRBV19	NA	TRBJ1-3	TGTGCCAGTAGGTACAGCTCTGGAAACACCATATATTTT	CASRYSSGNTIYF
TRBD2	TRBV4-3	NA	TRBJ2-1	TGCGCCAGCAGCCAAGATCAGGGAGGGTATGAGCAGTTCTTC	CASSQDQGGYEQFF
TRBD2	TRBV9	NA	TRBJ2-1	TGTGCCAGCAGCCCTCACATCGGACTAGCGGGAGCGAATGAGCAGTTCTTC	CASSPHIGLAGANEQFF
NA	TRBV5-4	NA	TRBJ2-5	TGTGCCAGCACCGAAGGGACTTATCTTGGGGAGACCCAGTACTTC	CASTEGTYLGETQYF
TRBD2	TRBV7-9	NA	TRBJ2-1	TGTGCCAGCAGCTTCCTAGCGGGGGGTAGGAATGAGCAGTTCTTC	CASSFLAGGRNEQFF
TRBD1	TRBV27	NA	TRBJ2-7	TGTGCCAGCAGTTTATCGAGGGACAGGGGGCGTCCCGAGCAGTACTTC	CASSLSRDRGRPEQYF
TRBD1	TRBV7-9	NA	TRBJ2-5	TGTGCCAGCAGCTTAACCCTGACAGGGGGCACACAAGAGACCCAGTACTTC	CASSLTLTGGTQETQYF
TRBD1	TRBV18	NA	TRBJ1-6	TGTGCCAGCTCACCAGGGACAGGGGATTCACCCCTCCACTTT	CASSPGTGDSPLHF
TRBD2	TRBV19	NA	TRBJ2-3	TGTGCCAGTAGTACCCAGGGACTAGCGGGAGAGGGGGATACGCAGTATTTT	CASSTQGLAGEGDTQYF
TRBD1	TRBV2	NA	TRBJ2-3	TGTGCCAGCAGGGGACAGGGGTACACAGATACGCAGTATTTT	CASRGQGYTDTQYF
NA	TRBV28	NA	TRBJ1-4	TGTGCCAGCAGTTTGGTAGGGCAGGGGCATAATGAAAAACTGTTTTTT	CASSLVGQGHNEKLFF
TRBD1	TRBV29-1	NA	TRBJ2-5	TGCAGCGTTGTGTTAGGGGGCATGGGAGAGACCCAGTACTTC	CSVVLGGMGETQYF
NA	TRBV27	few	TRBJ2-7	TGTGCCAGCAGTCTCCGGGACAACTCCTACGAGCAGTACTTC	CASSLRDNSYEQYF
NA	TRBV4-2	NA	TRBJ1-2	TGTGCCAGCAGCCAACAAGTGAGGGGGAACTATGGCTACACCTTC	CASSQQVRGNYGYTF
NA	TRBV6-5	NA	TRBJ2-1	TGTGCCAGCAGTCCCCGGATAGCTGGCAATGAGCAGTTCTTC	CASSPRIAGNEQFF
NA	TRBV2	NA	TRBJ1-2	TGTGCCAGCAGTGGACAGCTGCCTAAGGGCGGCTACACCTTC	CASSGQLPKGGYTF
TRBD2	TRBV19	once	TRBJ2-1	TGTGCCAGTAGTACCTCTAGCGGGAGGGCCTACAATGAGCAGTTCTTC	CASSTSSGRAYNEQFF
NA	TRBV28	NA	TRBJ1-5	TGTGCCAGCAGATCGAATCAGCCCCAGCATTTT	CASRSNQPQHF
TRBD1	TRBV6-6	NA	TRBJ2-7	TGTGCCAGCAGCCTTACCCAGGGGGCCCCCCACGAGCAGTACTTC	CASSLTQGAPHEQYF
NA	TRBV19	NA	TRBJ1-1	TGTGCCAGTAGTAATGGAGGTCGAGCCATTGAAGCTTTCTTT	CASSNGGRAIEAFF
TRBD2	TRBV28	NA	TRBJ2-3	TGTGCCACCACCTCCGGGACTAGCGGGGGGGCGAGCACAGATACGCAGTATTTT	CATTSGTSGGASTDTQYF
NA	TRBV4-2	NA	TRBJ2-7	TGTGCCAGCAGCCAAGGACAGGGAGGCTCCTACGAGCAGTACTTC	CASSQGQGGSYEQYF
NA	TRBV10-2	NA	TRBJ2-3	TGCGCCAGCAGACTGAGCCCAGATACGCAGTATTTT	CASRLSPDTQYF
TRBD1	TRBV18	NA	TRBJ2-7	TGTGCCAGCTCACCGCCCGGACAGGGGGACTACGAGCAGTACTTC	CASSPPGQGDYEQYF
TRBD2	TRBV5-1	NA	TRBJ2-2	TGCGCCAGCAGCCCCACTAGCGGGGGGAACGGGGAGCTGTTTTTT	CASSPTSGGNGELFF
TRBD1	TRBV3-1/TRBV3-2	once	TRBJ1-2	TGTGCCAGCAGCCAAGAAGGGACAGGCAACTATGGCTACACCTTC	CASSQEGTGNYGYTF
TRBD2	TRBV5-1	NA	TRBJ2-1	TGCGCCAGCGCGACTAGCGGGAGAGGCAATGAGCAGTTCTTC	CASATSGRGNEQFF
TRBD2	TRBV28	NA	TRBJ2-3	TGTGCCAGCTTTTCTCAGCGGGGGGGCTCAGATACGCAGTATTTT	CASFSQRGGSDTQYF
NA	TRBV24-1	NA	TRBJ2-1	TGTGCCACCAGTGATAGAGCGGGAGACAGGGTTGAGCAGTTCTTC	CATSDRAGDRVEQFF
NA	TRBV5-3	NA	TRBJ2-1	TGTGCCAGAAGCTTGGCGGCGGGGGCCTTCTACAATGAGCAGTTCTTC	CARSLAAGAFYNEQFF
NA	TRBV28	once	TRBJ1-6	TGTGCCAGCAATCCGACGGGGGGCGCGAGGAATTCACCCCTCCACTTT	CASNPTGGARNSPLHF
TRBD2	TRBV9	NA	TRBJ2-2	TGTGCCAGCACCGGGGGGACGGTGAACACCGGGGAGCTGTTTTTT	CASTGGTVNTGELFF
NA	TRBV19	NA	TRBJ2-5	TGTGCCAGTAGTATTTCAGGGGTAGAGACCCAGTACTTC	CASSISGVETQYF
TRBD1	TRBV7-2	NA	TRBJ2-7	TGTGCCAGCAGCTTAGGGACAGGGGTCGCCTACGAGCAGTACTTC	CASSLGTGVAYEQYF
NA	TRBV24-1	NA	TRBJ2-3	TGTGCCACCAGTCGGTCAGGGGGCACAGATACGCAGTATTTT	CATSRSGGTDTQYF
NA	TRBV18	once	TRBJ1-1	TGTGCCAGCTCACCGACGACTGAGTTTGCTTTCTTT	CASSPTTEFAFF
TRBD1	TRBV5-1	NA	TRBJ1-6	TGCGCCAGCAGCGCATTACAGGGGGCAGTTGATTCACCCCTCCACTTT	CASSALQGAVDSPLHF
TRBD2	TRBV5-5	NA	TRBJ2-3	TGTGCCAGCAGCTTGGGGCGGGGGGGAAACACAGATACGCAGTATTTT	CASSLGRGGNTDTQYF
NA	TRBV10-3	NA	TRBJ2-2	TGTGCCATGAAAGGGGGATCGAACACCGGGGAGCTGTTTTTT	CAMKGGSNTGELFF
NA	TRBV6-2/TRBV6-3	NA	TRBJ2-1	TGTGCCAGCAGTTACTCGAGTACGACCTGGGGCGGGGCGTCCTACAATGAGCAGTTCTTC	CASSYSSTTWGGASYNEQFF
NA	TRBV15	NA	TRBJ2-1	TGTGCCACCAGCAGAGATTTACGGACTCTATACAATGAGCAGTTCTTC	CATSRDLRTLYNEQFF
NA	TRBV11-3	NA	TRBJ2-1	TGTGCCAGCAGCTCACCCCCGTCGGAGCAGCCTGAGCAGTTCTTC	CASSSPPSEQPEQFF
NA	TRBV27	NA	TRBJ1-2	TGTGCCAGCACTATGTCGGGAGAGGGCTATGGCTACACCTTC	CASTMSGEGYGYTF
NA	TRBV6-5	NA	TRBJ1-6	TGTGCCACCCGACCGGGGAGGGGTAATTCACCCCTCCACTTT	CATRPGRGNSPLHF
NA	TRBV12-5	NA	TRBJ2-1	TGTGCTAGTGGTTTGGGCTTAACAGAGACCAATGAGCAGTTCTTC	CASGLGLTETNEQFF
TRBD2	TRBV9	NA	TRBJ2-4	TGTGCCAGCAGCGTAGGAAATAGCGGGGGAGTTCAGTACTTC	CASSVGNSGGVQYF
NA	TRBV7-3	NA	TRBJ2-1	TGTGCCAGCAGCTTAAACAGGGAAGGGAGCCGATCCTACAATGAGCAGTTCTTC	CASSLNREGSRSYNEQFF
TRBD2	TRBV3-1/TRBV3-2	NA	TRBJ2-3	TGTGCCAGCAGCCAAACTAGCGGGAGTAGACCCACAGATACGCAGTATTTT	CASSQTSGSRPTDTQYF
NA	TRBV24-1	NA	TRBJ1-1	TGTGCCACCAGTGCGCGGGGGTTGGGGAACACTGAAGCTTTCTTT	CATSARGLGNTEAFF